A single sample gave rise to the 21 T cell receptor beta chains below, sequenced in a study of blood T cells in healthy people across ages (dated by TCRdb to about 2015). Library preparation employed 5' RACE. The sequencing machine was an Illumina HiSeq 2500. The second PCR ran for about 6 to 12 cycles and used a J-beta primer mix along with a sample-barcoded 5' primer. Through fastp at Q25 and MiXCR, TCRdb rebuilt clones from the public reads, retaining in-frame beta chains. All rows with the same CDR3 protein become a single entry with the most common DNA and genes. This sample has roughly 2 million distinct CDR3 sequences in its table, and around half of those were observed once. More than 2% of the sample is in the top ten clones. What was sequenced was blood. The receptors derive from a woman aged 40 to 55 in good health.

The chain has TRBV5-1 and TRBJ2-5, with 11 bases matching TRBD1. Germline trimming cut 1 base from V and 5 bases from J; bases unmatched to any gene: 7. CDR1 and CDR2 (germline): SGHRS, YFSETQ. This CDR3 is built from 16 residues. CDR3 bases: TGCGCCAGCAGCTTGCTGGACAGGGGGCAGGAGGAGACCCAGTACTTC. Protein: CASSLLDRGQEETQYF.

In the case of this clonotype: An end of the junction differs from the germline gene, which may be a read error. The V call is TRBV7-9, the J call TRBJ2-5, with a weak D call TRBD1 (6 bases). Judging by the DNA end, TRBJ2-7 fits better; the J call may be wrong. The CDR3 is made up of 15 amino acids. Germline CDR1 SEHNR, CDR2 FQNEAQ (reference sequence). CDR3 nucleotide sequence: TGTGCCGGCAGCTTGGCCGGCGGCAGGGGCCACGAGCAGTACTTC. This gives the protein CAGSLAGGRGHEQYF.

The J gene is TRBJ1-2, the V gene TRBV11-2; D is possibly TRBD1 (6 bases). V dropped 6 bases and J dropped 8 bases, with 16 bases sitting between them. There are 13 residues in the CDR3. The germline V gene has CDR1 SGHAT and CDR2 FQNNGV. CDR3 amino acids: CASRLTGLRGYTF. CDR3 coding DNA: TGTGCCAGCAGATTAACAGGGTTACGGGGCTACACCTTC.

This CDR3 reads CASSQPGLAGGQETQYF. CDR3 DNA sequence: TGTGCCAGCAGCCAACCGGGACTAGCGGGGGGCCAAGAGACCCAGTACTTC. This chain connects TRBV3-1 to TRBJ2-5; 15 nucleotides agree with TRBD2. The CDR3 covers 17 residues. Germline lookup yields CDR1 LGHDT and CDR2 YNNKEL (reference sequence). The junction had 2 bases not matched to a gene; V was cut back by 2 bases and J by 1 base.

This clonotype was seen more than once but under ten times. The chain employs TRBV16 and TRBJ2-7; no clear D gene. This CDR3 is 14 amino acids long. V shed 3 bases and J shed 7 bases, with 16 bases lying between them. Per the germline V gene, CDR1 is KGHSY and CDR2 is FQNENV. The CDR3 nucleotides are TGTGCCAGCAGCCAGCAGGTCCCGGGTACAGAGCAGTACTTC. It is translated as CASSQQVPGTEQYF.

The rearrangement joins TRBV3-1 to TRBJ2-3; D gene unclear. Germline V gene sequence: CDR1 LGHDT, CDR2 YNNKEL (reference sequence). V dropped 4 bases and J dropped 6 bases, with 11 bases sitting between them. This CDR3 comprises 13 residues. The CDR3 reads CASSRPPMDTQYF. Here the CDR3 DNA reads TGTGCCAGCAGCCGACCCCCTATGGATACGCAGTATTTT.

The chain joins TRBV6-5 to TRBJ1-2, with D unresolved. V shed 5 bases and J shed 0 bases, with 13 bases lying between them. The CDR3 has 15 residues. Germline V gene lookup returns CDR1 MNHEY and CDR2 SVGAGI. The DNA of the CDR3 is TGTGCCAGCAGTAGCTCGACTCTAGCTAACTATGGCTACACCTTC. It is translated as CASSSSTLANYGYTF.

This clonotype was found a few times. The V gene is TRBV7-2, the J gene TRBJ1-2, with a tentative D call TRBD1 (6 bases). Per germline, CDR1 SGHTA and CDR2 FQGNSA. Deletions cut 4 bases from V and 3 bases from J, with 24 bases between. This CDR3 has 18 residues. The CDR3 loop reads CASSSYASGAVVDYGYTF. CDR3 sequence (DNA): TGTGCCAGCAGCTCCTATGCCTCGGGGGCGGTGGTCGACTATGGCTACACCTTC.

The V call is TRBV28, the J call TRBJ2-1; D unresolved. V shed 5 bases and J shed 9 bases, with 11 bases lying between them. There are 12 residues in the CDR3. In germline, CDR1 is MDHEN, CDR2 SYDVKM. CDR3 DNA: TGTGCCAGCAGTCTACTTTCCGGTGAGCAGTTCTTC. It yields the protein CASSLLSGEQFF.

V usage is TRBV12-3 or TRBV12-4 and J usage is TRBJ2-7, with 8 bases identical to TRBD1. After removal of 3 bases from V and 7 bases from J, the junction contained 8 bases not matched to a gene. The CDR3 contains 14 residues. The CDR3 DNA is TGTGCCAGCAGTTTCCTACAGGGGGATGGGGAGCAGTACTTC. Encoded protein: CASSFLQGDGEQYF.

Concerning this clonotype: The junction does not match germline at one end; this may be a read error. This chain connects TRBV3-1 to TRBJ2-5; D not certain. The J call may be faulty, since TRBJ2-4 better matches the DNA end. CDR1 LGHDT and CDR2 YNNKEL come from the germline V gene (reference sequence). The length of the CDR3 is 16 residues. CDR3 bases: TGTGCCAGTAGCCAAGGAGACTTGCTGGCCAAAAACATTCAGTACTTC. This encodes CASSQGDLLAKNIQYF.

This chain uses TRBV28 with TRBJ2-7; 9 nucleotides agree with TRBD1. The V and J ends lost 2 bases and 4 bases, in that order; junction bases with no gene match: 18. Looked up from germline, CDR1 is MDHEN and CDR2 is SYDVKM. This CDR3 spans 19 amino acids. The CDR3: CASSLVTHLPGQGFYEQYF. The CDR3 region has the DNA TGTGCCAGCAGTTTAGTTACCCACCTGCCGGGACAGGGCTTTTACGAGCAGTACTTC.

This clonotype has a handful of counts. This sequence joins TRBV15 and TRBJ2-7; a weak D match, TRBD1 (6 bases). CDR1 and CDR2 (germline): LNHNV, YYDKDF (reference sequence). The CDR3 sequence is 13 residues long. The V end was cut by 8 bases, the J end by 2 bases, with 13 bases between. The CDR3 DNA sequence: TGTGCCACCGCGAGGACAGACACCTACGAGCAGTACTTC. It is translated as CATARTDTYEQYF.

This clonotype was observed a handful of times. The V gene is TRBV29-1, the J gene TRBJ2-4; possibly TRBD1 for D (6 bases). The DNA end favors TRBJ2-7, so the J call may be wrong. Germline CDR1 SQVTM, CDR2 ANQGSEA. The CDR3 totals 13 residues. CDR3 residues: CSVAAGVQREQYF. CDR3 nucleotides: TGCAGCGTCGCCGCAGGGGTCCAGCGCGAGCAGTACTTC.

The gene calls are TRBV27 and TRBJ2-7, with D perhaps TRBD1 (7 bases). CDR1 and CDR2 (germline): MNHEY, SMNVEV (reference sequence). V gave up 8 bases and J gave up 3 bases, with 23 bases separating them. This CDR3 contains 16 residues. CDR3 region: CASLPPRDSAYYEQYF. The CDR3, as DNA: TGTGCCAGCCTACCCCCGCGGGACAGTGCATACTACGAGCAGTACTTC.

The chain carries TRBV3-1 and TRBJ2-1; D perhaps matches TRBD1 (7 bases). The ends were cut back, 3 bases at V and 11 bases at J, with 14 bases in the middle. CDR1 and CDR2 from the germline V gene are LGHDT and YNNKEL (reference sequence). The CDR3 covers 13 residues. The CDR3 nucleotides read TGTGCCAGCAGCCAGGTACAGGGGAGGAAGCAGTTCTTC. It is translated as CASSQVQGRKQFF.

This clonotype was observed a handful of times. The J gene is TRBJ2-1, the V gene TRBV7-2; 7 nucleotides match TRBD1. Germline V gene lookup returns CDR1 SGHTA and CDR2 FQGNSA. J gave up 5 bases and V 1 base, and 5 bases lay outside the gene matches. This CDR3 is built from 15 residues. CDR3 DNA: TGTGCCAGCAGCTTAGAAGGGGGCGTACACAATGAGCAGTTCTTC. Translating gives CASSLEGGVHNEQFF.

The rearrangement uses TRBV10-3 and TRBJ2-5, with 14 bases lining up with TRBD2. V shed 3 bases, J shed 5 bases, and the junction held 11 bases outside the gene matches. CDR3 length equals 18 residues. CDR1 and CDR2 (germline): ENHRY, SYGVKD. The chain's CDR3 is CAISDPGLAGAPGETQYF. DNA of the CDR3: TGTGCCATCAGTGACCCGGGACTAGCGGGGGCTCCGGGGGAGACCCAGTACTTC.

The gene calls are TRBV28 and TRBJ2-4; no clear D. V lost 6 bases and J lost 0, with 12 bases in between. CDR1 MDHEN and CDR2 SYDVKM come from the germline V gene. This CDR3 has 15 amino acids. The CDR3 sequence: CASSSPKLAKNIQYF. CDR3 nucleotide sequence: TGTGCCAGCAGCTCACCGAAGCTAGCCAAAAACATTCAGTACTTC.

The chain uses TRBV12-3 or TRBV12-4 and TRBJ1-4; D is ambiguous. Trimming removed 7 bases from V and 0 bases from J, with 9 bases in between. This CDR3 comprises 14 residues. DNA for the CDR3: TGTGCCAGCACCCGACGGACAACTAATGAAAAACTGTTTTTT. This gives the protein CASTRRTTNEKLFF.

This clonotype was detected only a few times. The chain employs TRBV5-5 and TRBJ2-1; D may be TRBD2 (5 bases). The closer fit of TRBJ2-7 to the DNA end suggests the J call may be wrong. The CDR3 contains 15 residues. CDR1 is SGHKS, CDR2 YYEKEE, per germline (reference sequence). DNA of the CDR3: TGTGCCAGCAGCTTGGCGGGAAGCTCCTACAATGAGCAGTACTTC. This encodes CASSLAGSSYNEQYF.